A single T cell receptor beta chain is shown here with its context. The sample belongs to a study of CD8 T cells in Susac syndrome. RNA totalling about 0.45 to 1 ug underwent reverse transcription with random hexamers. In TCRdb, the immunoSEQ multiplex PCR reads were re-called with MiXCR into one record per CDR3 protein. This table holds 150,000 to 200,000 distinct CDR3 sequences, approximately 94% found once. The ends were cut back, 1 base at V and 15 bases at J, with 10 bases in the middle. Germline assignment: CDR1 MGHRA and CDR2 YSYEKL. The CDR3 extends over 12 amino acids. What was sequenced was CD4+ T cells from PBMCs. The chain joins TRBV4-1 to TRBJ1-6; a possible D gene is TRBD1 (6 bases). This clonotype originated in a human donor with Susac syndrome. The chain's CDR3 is CASSQGTANLHF. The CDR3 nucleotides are TGCGCCAGCAGCCAAGGGACAGCCAACCTCCACTTT.